The present T cell receptor (beta chain) was sequenced within a study of T cells in Graves' hyperthyroidism and ophthalmopathy. V lost 5 bases and J 7 bases, leaving 27 bases between the germline ends. Germline V gene lookup returns CDR1 MGHRA and CDR2 YSYEKL. This CDR3 contains 19 residues. Researchers took RNA transcripts and amplified the TCR beta CDR3 regions from them. HTBI primers drove first-round RT-PCR of the TCR CDR3. TCRdb re-analysed the multiplex PCR reads in MiXCR, keeping a single row per CDR3 protein. The sample consists of about 400,000 distinct CDR3 sequences, more than 13% of them appearing once. The table lists this clonotype with a few counts.

The source is a woman aged 30 to 39 with Graves' hyperthyroidism. This rearrangement joins TRBV4-1 to TRBJ1-6; D gene unclear. Sequencing was performed on blood. The CDR3 is CASSKSAGRTRRENSPLHF. Written as DNA, the CDR3 is TGCGCCAGCAGCAAATCGGCTGGTCGCACCCGCCGGGAGAATTCACCCCTCCACTTT.